The table lists the clone carrying this TCR beta chain with many counts. This entry belongs to a study of CDR3 diversity in severe acne. Via MiXCR, TCRdb re-called the PCR reads, giving one row per CDR3 protein. The table lists roughly 79,000 distinct CDR3 sequences, 45% to 50% of them singletons. Germline V gene lookup returns CDR1 SGHVS and CDR2 FNYEAQ. V was clipped by 5 bases and J by 5 bases; unmatched bases: 6. This CDR3 has 14 residues. The sequenced sample consisted of blood. This rearrangement joins TRBV7-6 to TRBJ2-1; 7 nucleotides align to TRBD2. The sequence derives from a male donor with severe acne vulgaris. CDR3 sequence reads: CASSPSSGNNEQFF. CDR3 sequence (DNA): TGTGCCAGCAGCCCGTCTAGCGGTAACAATGAGCAGTTCTTC. Variable domain in full (rest from reference TRBV7-6 and TRBJ2-1): GAGVSQSPRYKVTKRGQDVALRCDPISGHVSLYWYRQALGQGPEFLTYFNYEAQQDKSGLPNDRFSAERPEGSISTLTIQRTEQRDSAMYRCASSPSSGNNEQFFGPGTRLTVL.